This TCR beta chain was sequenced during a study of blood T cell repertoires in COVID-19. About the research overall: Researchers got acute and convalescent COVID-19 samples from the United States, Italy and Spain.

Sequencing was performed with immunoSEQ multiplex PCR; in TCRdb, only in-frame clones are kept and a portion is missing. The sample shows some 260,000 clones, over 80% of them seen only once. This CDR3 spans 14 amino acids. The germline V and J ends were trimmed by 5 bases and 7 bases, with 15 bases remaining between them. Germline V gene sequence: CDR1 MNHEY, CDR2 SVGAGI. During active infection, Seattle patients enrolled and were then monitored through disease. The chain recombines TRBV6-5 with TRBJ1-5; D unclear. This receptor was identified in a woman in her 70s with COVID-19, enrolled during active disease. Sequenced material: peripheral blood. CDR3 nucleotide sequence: TGTGCCAGCAGTACCGGCGGGGAGGGACAGCCCCAGCATTTT. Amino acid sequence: CASSTGGEGQPQHF.